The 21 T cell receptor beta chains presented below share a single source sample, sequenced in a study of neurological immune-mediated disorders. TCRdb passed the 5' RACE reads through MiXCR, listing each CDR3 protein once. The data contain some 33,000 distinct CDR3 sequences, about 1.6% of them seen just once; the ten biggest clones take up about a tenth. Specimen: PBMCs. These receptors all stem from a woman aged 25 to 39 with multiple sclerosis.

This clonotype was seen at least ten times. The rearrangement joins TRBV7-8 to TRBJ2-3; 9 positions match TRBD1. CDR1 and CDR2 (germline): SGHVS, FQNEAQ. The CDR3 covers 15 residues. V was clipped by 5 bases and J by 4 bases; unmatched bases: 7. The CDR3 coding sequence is TGTGCCAGCAGCACGCGGGACAGGGCGGCAGATACGCAGTATTTT. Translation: CASSTRDRAADTQYF.

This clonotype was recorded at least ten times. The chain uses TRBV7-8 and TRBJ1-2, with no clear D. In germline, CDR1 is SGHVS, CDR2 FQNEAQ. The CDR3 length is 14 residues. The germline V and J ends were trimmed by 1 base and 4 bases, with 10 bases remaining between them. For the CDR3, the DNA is TGTGCCAGCAGCTTAGGAGGCAGCTTCTATGGCTACACCTTC. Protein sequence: CASSLGGSFYGYTF.

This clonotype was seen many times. This chain's CDR3 is CSASGEADTQYF. The CDR3 coding sequence is TGCAGTGCCAGCGGAGAGGCAGATACGCAGTATTTT. The rearrangement links TRBV20-1 to TRBJ2-3; possible D gene TRBD2, 5 bases. CDR1 and CDR2 from the germline V gene are DFQATT and SNEGSKA (reference sequence). This CDR3 spans 12 amino acids. V was pared by 6 bases and J by 4 bases, with 11 bases between.

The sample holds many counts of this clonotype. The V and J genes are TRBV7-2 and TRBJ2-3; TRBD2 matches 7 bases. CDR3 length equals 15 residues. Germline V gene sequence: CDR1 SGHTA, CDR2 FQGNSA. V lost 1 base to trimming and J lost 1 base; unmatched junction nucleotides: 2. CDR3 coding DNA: TGTGCCAGCAGCTTAGGGCTAGCGGGCACAGATACGCAGTATTTT. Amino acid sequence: CASSLGLAGTDTQYF. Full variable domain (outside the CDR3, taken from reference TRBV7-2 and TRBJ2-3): GAGVSQSPSNKVTEKGKDVELRCDPISGHTALYWYRQSLGQGLEFLIYFQGNSAPDKSGLPSDRFSAERTGGSVSTLTIQRTQQEDSAVYLCASSLGLAGTDTQYFGPGTRLTVL.

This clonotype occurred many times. The CDR3 reads CASRLARGTQYF. The CDR3 DNA is TGTGCCAGCAGGCTAGCTCGGGGTACGCAGTATTTT. The chain couples TRBV12-3 or TRBV12-4 to TRBJ2-3; maybe TRBD2 (5 bases). The CDR3 is made up of 12 amino acids. V was shortened by 6 bases and J by 8 bases, with 12 bases between the two germline ends.

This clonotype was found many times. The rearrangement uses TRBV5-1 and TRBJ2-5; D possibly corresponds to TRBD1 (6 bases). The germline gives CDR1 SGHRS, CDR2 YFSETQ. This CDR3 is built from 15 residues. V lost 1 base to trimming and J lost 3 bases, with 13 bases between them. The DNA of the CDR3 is TGCGCCAGCAGCTTGATTCCAGGGGTCAAAGAGACCCAGTACTTC. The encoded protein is CASSLIPGVKETQYF.

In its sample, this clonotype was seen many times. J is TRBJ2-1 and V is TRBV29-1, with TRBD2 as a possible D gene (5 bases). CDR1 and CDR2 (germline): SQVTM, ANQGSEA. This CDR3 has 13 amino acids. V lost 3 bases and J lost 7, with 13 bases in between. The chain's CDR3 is CSVDTRTLNEQFF. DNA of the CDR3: TGCAGCGTTGATACTAGAACTTTGAATGAGCAGTTCTTC.

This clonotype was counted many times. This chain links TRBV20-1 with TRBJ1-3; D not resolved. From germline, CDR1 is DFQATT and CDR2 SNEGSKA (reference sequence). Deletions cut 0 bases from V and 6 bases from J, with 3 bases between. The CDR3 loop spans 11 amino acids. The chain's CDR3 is CSARDQNTIYF. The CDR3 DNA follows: TGCAGTGCTAGAGATCAAAACACCATATATTTT.

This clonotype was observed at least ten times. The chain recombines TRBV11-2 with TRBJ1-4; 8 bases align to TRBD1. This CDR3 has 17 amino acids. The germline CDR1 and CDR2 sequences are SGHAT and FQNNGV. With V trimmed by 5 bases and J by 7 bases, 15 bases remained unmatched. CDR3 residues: CASSPAAGGAVGEKLFF. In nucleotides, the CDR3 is TGTGCCAGCAGCCCAGCGGCAGGGGGCGCGGTTGGTGAAAAACTGTTTTTT.

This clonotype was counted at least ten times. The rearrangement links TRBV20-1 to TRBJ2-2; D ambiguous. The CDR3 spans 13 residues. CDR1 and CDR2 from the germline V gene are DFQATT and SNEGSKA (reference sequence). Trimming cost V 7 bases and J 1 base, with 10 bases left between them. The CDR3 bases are TGCAGTGTTAAATCAGAGAACACCGGGGAGCTGTTTTTT. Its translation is CSVKSENTGELFF.

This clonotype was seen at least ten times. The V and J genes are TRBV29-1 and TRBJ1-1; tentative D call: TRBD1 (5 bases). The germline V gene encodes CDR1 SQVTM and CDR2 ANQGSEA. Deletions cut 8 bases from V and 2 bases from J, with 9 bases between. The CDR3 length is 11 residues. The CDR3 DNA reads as TGCAGCTTTAGGACAAACACTGAAGCTTTCTTT. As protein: CSFRTNTEAFF.

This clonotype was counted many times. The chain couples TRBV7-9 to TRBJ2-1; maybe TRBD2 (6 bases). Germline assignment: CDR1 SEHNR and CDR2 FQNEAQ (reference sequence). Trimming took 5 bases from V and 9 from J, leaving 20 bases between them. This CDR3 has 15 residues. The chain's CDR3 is CASSPRVTGTGEQFF. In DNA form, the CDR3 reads TGTGCCAGCAGCCCACGGGTAACCGGGACTGGTGAGCAGTTCTTC.

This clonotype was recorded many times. CDR3 region: CSGRGTGGTDTQYF. The DNA for the CDR3 is TGCAGCGGTCGAGGGACAGGGGGCACAGATACGCAGTATTTT. The chain recombines TRBV29-1 with TRBJ2-3; 10 positions agree with TRBD1. Trimming removed 7 bases from V and 1 base from J; junction bases left unmatched: 5. Per the germline V gene, CDR1 is SQVTM and CDR2 is ANQGSEA. This CDR3 is built from 14 residues.

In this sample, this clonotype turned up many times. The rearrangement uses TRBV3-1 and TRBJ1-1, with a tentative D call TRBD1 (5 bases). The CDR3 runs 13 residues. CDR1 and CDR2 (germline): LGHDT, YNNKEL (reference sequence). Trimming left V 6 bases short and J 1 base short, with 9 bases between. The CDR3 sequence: CASRLGANTEAFF. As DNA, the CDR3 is TGTGCCAGCAGACTCGGGGCGAACACTGAAGCTTTCTTT.

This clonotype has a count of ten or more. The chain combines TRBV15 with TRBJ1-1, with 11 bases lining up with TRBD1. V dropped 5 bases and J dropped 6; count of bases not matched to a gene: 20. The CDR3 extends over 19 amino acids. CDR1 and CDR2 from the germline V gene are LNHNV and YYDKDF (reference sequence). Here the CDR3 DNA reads TGTGCCACCAGCCTAAGCCCGGACAGGGGGCGAGTACCCCCCCCTGAAGCTTTCTTT. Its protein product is CATSLSPDRGRVPPPEAFF.

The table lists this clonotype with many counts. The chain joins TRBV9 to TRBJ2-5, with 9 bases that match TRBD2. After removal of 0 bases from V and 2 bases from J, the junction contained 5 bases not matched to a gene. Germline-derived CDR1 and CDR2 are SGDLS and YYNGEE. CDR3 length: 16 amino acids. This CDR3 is CASSVGNSGGQETQYF. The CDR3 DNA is TGTGCCAGCAGCGTAGGAAATAGCGGGGGTCAAGAGACCCAGTACTTC.

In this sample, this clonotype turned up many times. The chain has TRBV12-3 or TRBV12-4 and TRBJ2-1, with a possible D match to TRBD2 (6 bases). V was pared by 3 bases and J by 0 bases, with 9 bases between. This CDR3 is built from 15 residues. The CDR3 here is CASSLAGSSYNEQFF. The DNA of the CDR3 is TGTGCCAGCAGTTTGGCGGGGAGCTCCTACAATGAGCAGTTCTTC.

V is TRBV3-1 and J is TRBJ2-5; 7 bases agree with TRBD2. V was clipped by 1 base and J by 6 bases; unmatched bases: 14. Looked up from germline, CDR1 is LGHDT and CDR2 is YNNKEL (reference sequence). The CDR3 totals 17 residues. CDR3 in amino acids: CASSQGRGTWGGKTQYF. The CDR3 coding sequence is TGTGCCAGCAGCCAAGGGCGAGGAACTTGGGGGGGAAAGACCCAGTACTTC.

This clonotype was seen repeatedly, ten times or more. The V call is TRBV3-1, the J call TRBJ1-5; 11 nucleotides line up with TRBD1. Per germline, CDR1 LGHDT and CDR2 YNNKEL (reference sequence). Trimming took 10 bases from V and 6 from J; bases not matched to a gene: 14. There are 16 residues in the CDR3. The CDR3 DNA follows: TGTGCCACCGCGGACCCGGGACAGGGGGGATGTCAGCCCCAGCATTTT. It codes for CATADPGQGGCQPQHF. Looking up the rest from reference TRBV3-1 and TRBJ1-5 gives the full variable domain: DTAVSQTPKYLVTQMGNDKSIKCEQNLGHDTMYWYKQDSKKFLKIMFSYNNKELIINETVPNRFSPKSPDKAHLNLHINSLELGDSAVYFCATADPGQGGCQPQHFGDGTRLSIL.

The CDR3 DNA reads TGTGCCAGCTCACCCCACCCTTGGGACAGCAGCTACGAGCAGTACTTC. It yields the protein CASSPHPWDSSYEQYF. The rearrangement uses TRBV18 and TRBJ2-7; 7 bases align to TRBD1. V was pared by 3 bases and J by 3 bases, with 11 bases of the junction left unmatched. The germline CDR1 and CDR2 sequences are KGHSH and LQKENI. The CDR3 contains 16 residues.

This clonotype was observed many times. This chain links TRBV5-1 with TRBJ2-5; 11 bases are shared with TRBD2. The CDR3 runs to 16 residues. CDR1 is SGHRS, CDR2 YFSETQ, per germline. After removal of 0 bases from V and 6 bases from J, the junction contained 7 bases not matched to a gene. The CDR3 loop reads CASSLVLAGAQKTQYF. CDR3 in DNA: TGCGCCAGCAGCTTGGTACTAGCGGGGGCCCAGAAGACCCAGTACTTC.